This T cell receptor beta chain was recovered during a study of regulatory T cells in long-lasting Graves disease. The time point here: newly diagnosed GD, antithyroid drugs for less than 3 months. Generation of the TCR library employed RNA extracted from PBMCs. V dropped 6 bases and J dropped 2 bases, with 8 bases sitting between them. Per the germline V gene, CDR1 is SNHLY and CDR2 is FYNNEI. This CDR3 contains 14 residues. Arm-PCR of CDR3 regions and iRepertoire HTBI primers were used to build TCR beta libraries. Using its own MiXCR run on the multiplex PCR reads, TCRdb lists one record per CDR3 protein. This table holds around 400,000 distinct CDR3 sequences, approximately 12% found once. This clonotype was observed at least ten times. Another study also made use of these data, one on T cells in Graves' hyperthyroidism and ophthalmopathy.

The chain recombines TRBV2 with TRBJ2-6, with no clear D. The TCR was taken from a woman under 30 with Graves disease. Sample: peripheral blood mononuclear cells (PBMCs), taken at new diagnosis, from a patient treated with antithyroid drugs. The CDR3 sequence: CASRPVPGANVLTF. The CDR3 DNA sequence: TGTGCCAGCAGGCCGGTCCCTGGGGCCAACGTCCTGACTTTC. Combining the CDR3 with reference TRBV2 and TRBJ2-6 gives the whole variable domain EPEVTQTPSHQVTQMGQEVILRCVPISNHLYFYWYRQILGQKVEFLVSFYNNEISEKSEIFDDQFSVERPDGSNFTLKIRSTKLEDSAMYFCASRPVPGANVLTFGAGSRLTVL.